Following are 5 T cell receptor beta chains from one sample sequenced in a study of Ad26.COV2.S vaccination and SARS-CoV-2 variants. The table came from immunoSEQ multiplex PCR; TCRdb's copy has only in-frame clones and leaves some out. The sample comprises hundreds of thousands of clones, more than 80% of which are singletons, and more than 10% rests with the top ten. Regarding treatment: 19 received Ad26.COV2.S at low or high dose, single or two shots; about 5 received placebo; per-sample allocation not given. Sample collection was performed on day 63 after the first vaccine or placebo injection. The sample in question was peripheral blood, obtained in a trial of Ad26.COV2.S vaccine versus placebo. All receptors come from a person between 18 and 59 years old who received the Ad26.COV2.S COVID-19 vaccine or a placebo.

The chain joins TRBV30 to TRBJ2-5, with D perhaps matching TRBD1 (5 bases). Per the germline V gene, CDR1 is GTSNPN and CDR2 is SVGIG (reference sequence). The ends were cut back, 3 bases at V and 2 bases at J, with 7 bases in the middle. This CDR3 contains 12 residues. CDR3 in amino acids: CAWRQVQETQYF. The DNA of the CDR3 is TGTGCCTGGAGACAGGTACAAGAGACCCAGTACTTC.

The rearrangement uses TRBV14 and TRBJ1-2, with D hard to call. The V gene's germline CDR1 is SGHDN and CDR2 FVKESK. The V and J ends lost 2 bases and 0 bases respectively, with 7 bases between them. This CDR3 is built from 14 residues. The CDR3 reads CASSQSGSNYGYTF. The CDR3 DNA follows: TGTGCCAGCAGCCAAAGCGGTTCTAACTATGGCTACACCTTC.

The V call is TRBV10-2, the J call TRBJ2-7, with no clear D. The CDR3 spans 15 residues. The ends were cut back, 5 bases at V and 1 base at J, with 15 bases in the middle. CDR1 WSHSY and CDR2 SAAADI come from the germline V gene. The CDR3 protein is CASSRRAEKSYEQYF. The DNA for the CDR3 is TGCGCCAGCAGTCGAAGGGCAGAAAAGTCCTACGAGCAGTACTTC.

The CDR3 reads CASSPTGGVLEKLFF. Here the CDR3 DNA reads TGTGCCAGTAGTCCTACAGGGGGCGTTTTGGAAAAACTGTTTTTT. The chain couples TRBV19 to TRBJ1-4; 9 bases align to TRBD1. The CDR3 is made up of 15 amino acids. V lost 5 bases and J lost 8; bases outside the gene matches: 9. The V gene's germline CDR1 is LNHDA and CDR2 SQIVND (reference sequence).

V gene TRBV7-9 combines with J gene TRBJ2-1, with 10 positions matching TRBD2. This CDR3 contains 17 residues. V shed 5 bases, J shed 12 bases, and the junction held 19 bases outside the gene matches. Germline V gives CDR1 SEHNR, CDR2 FQNEAQ (reference sequence). The CDR3 DNA reads TGTGCCAGCAGCCCGGCCCGGGGGAAGCGGGAGGGCCGGTTGCAGTTCTTC. Amino acids: CASSPARGKREGRLQFF. Full variable domain (rest looked up from reference TRBV7-9 and TRBJ2-1): DTGVSQNPRHKITKRGQNVTFRCDPISEHNRLYWYRQTLGQGPEFLTYFQNEAQLEKSRLLSDRFSAERPKGSFSTLEIQRTEQGDSAMYLCASSPARGKREGRLQFFGPGTRLTVL.